These 26 T cell receptor beta chains were all obtained from the same sample, sequenced in a study of blood T cell repertoires in COVID-19. The data were produced by immunoSEQ multiplex PCR, yet TCRdb's version contains in-frame clones alone and is incomplete. The repertoire holds about 200,000 clones, less than 90% seen once, with 0.7% to 0.85% in the top ten. Material: peripheral blood. Source of these receptors: a woman aged 70 to 79 with acute or convalescent COVID-19.

This chain uses TRBV19 with TRBJ2-5; D remains unclear. Germline values: CDR1 LNHDA, CDR2 SQIVND (reference sequence). The CDR3 totals 13 residues. V lost 0 bases and J 0 bases, leaving 2 bases between the germline ends. The CDR3 DNA reads as TGTGCCAGTAGTATAGATAACCAAGAGACCCAGTACTTC. Residues: CASSIDNQETQYF.

The chain is built from TRBV2 and TRBJ2-5, with 7 bases fitting TRBD1. This CDR3 region has 13 residues. Germline V gene sequence: CDR1 SNHLY, CDR2 FYNNEI. V gave up 8 bases and J gave up 3 bases; unmatched junction bases: 6. CDR3: CASGPGQKETQYF. CDR3 nucleotides: TGTGCCAGCGGTCCGGGACAGAAAGAGACCCAGTACTTC. The whole variable domain, filled in from reference TRBV2 and TRBJ2-5, reads EPEVTQTPSHQVTQMGQEVILRCVPISNHLYFYWYRQILGQKVEFLVSFYNNEISEKSEIFDDQFSVERPDGSNFTLKIRSTKLEDSAMYFCASGPGQKETQYFGPGTRLLVL.

This sequence joins TRBV6-2 or TRBV6-3 and TRBJ2-7; TRBD1 matches at 10 bases. The CDR3 has 14 amino acids. With 5 bases clipped from V and 2 bases from J, the junction kept 3 bases outside the gene matches. CDR1 and CDR2 (germline): MNHEY, SVGEGT. This CDR3 is CASSRTGGTYEQYF. The CDR3 nucleotides read TGTGCCAGCAGTAGGACAGGGGGTACCTACGAGCAGTACTTC.

This rearrangement joins TRBV27 to TRBJ1-3; 7 nucleotides match TRBD1. The germline CDR1 and CDR2 sequences are MNHEY and SMNVEV (reference sequence). The CDR3 loop spans 20 amino acids. J gave up 1 base and V 2 bases, and 17 bases lay outside the gene matches. CDR3 nucleotide sequence: TGTGCCAGCAGTTTAGGACTACGGGACAGAGTTTTCCAATCTGGAAACACCATATATTTT. Its protein product is CASSLGLRDRVFQSGNTIYF.

The CDR3, as DNA: TGTGCCAGCAGCTTAGCCACAGGGACATGGATGGGGGGCTACACCTTC. Protein sequence: CASSLATGTWMGGYTF. This chain uses TRBV28 with TRBJ1-2, with a tentative D call TRBD1 (6 bases). Germline V gives CDR1 MDHEN, CDR2 SYDVKM. The CDR3 spans 16 residues. Trimming took off 6 bases at V and 8 bases at J, with 25 bases between the two ends.

This chain uses TRBV19 with TRBJ1-3; 8 positions match TRBD1. Germline CDR1 reads LNHDA; CDR2 reads SQIVND (reference sequence). The CDR3 is 16 residues long. The V segment lost 3 bases and the J segment 4 bases; nucleotides outside the gene matches: 8. The CDR3 is CASSIRDRKGGNTIYF. In nucleotides, the CDR3 is TGTGCCAGTAGTATCCGGGACAGGAAGGGAGGAAACACCATATATTTT.

The V gene is TRBV15, the J gene TRBJ2-2, with 10 nucleotides matching TRBD2. CDR3 length: 16 amino acids. Germline CDR1 and CDR2: LNHNV and YYDKDF (reference sequence). The junction had 4 bases not matched to a gene; V was cut back by 5 bases and J by 1 base. The DNA for the CDR3 is TGTGCCACCAGCGTTGGACTAGCGGAGAACACCGGGGAGCTGTTTTTT. This gives the protein CATSVGLAENTGELFF.

V gene TRBV12-3 or TRBV12-4 combines with J gene TRBJ1-5, with 8 positions matching TRBD1. The CDR3 is made up of 13 amino acids. The J segment lost 3 bases and the V segment lost 7 bases, leaving 2 bases of the junction unmatched. The CDR3 is CASTQGANQPQHF. CDR3 nucleotide sequence: TGTGCCAGCACCCAGGGGGCCAATCAGCCCCAGCATTTT.

V is TRBV9 and J is TRBJ2-7; D not resolved. The V gene's germline CDR1 is SGDLS and CDR2 YYNGEE. The CDR3 contains 15 residues. Trimming cost V 0 bases and J 2 bases, with 12 bases left between them. CDR3 in DNA: TGTGCCAGCAGCGTAGGGCCTGGCGGAACCTACGAGCAGTACTTC. This gives the protein CASSVGPGGTYEQYF.

This rearrangement joins TRBV10-3 to TRBJ1-4; 7 bases line up with TRBD1. Unmatched junction bases numbered 4, after V lost 5 bases and J lost 7 bases. This CDR3 is 13 amino acids long. Germline V gene data show CDR1 as ENHRY and CDR2 as SYGVKD. CDR3 bases: TGTGCCATCAGTCGACAGGGAAGTGAAAAACTGTTTTTT. Translated, it gives CAISRQGSEKLFF.

DNA of the CDR3: TGTGCCAGCAGCCCCAGGGGGATAATTGATGGCTACACCTTC. Protein product: CASSPRGIIDGYTF. The chain has TRBV7-9 and TRBJ1-2, with 7 bases fitting TRBD1. This CDR3 region has 14 residues. The germline CDR1 and CDR2 sequences are SEHNR and FQNEAQ (reference sequence). The V and J ends lost 5 bases and 6 bases, in that order; junction bases with no gene match: 9. Supplemented by reference TRBV7-9 and TRBJ1-2, the full variable domain reads DTGVSQNPRHKITKRGQNVTFRCDPISEHNRLYWYRQTLGQGPEFLTYFQNEAQLEKSRLLSDRFSAERPKGSFSTLEIQRTEQGDSAMYLCASSPRGIIDGYTFGSGTRLTVV.

A word on this clone: Additional DNA sequences in this sample encode the identical CDR3. This chain connects TRBV6-5 to TRBJ1-1; D not certain. Deletions cut 5 bases from V and 1 base from J, with 8 bases between. Germline V gene data show CDR1 as MNHEY and CDR2 as SVGAGI. The CDR3 length is 13 residues. CDR3: CASSPGRNTEAFF. CDR3 sequence (DNA): TGTGCCAGCAGTCCGGGAAGGAACACTGAAGCTTTCTTT.

This clone was seen a single time. CDR3 sequence (DNA): TGTGCCAGCAGTGAGAACAACAGGGTTCAGCCCCAGCATTTT. Translating it yields CASSENNRVQPQHF. The rearrangement uses TRBV6-1 and TRBJ1-5, with D tentatively TRBD1 (6 bases). From germline, CDR1 is MNHNS and CDR2 SASEGT. CDR3 length: 14 amino acids. V dropped 3 bases and J dropped 6 bases, with 12 bases sitting between them.

The chain recombines TRBV7-6 with TRBJ1-3; 10 bases are shared with TRBD1. Germline V gene sequence: CDR1 SGHVS, CDR2 FNYEAQ. V gave up 5 bases and J gave up 5 bases; unmatched junction bases: 12. CDR3 length equals 17 residues. The CDR3 nucleotides are TGTGCCAGCAGCCTTACCCACCCGGGACAGGGGAGAAACACCATATATTTT. Protein: CASSLTHPGQGRNTIYF.

The rearrangement links TRBV6-5 to TRBJ1-3; a possible D gene is TRBD1 (6 bases). The CDR3 contains 13 residues. V lost 7 bases and J lost 2, with 9 bases in between. CDR1 and CDR2 from the germline V gene are MNHEY and SVGAGI. CDR3 coding DNA: TGTGCCAGCACCGGGACACCTGGAAACACCATATATTTT. Its protein is CASTGTPGNTIYF.

This chain connects TRBV7-9 to TRBJ1-5; D is possibly TRBD1 (6 bases). Trimming took off 5 bases at V and 2 bases at J, with 13 bases between the two ends. The germline V gene has CDR1 SEHNR and CDR2 FQNEAQ (reference sequence). This CDR3 region has 15 residues. The CDR3: CASSPRGSGNQPQHF. The CDR3 DNA follows: TGTGCCAGCAGCCCGAGGGGGTCGGGCAATCAGCCCCAGCATTTT.

The rearrangement joins TRBV7-9 to TRBJ1-1; D not certain. Trimming left V 4 bases short and J 4 bases short, with 13 bases between. The CDR3 covers 14 residues. Germline V gene sequence: CDR1 SEHNR, CDR2 FQNEAQ (reference sequence). CDR3 in amino acids: CASSSRLEGTEAFF. As DNA, the CDR3 is TGTGCCAGCAGCTCGCGTCTGGAGGGCACTGAAGCTTTCTTT.

The gene calls are TRBV6-2 or TRBV6-3 and TRBJ2-3, with 8 bases that match TRBD2. The length of the CDR3 is 15 residues. CDR1 MNHEY and CDR2 SVGEGT come from the germline V gene. The junction had 3 bases not matched to a gene; V was cut back by 3 bases and J by 1 base. CDR3 sequence (DNA): TGTGCCAGCAGTTATTTTAGCGGGGGCACAGATACGCAGTATTTT. This gives the protein CASSYFSGGTDTQYF.

This chain joins TRBV5-5 and TRBJ1-5; D remains unclear. CDR1 and CDR2 from the germline V gene are SGHKS and YYEKEE (reference sequence). This CDR3 region has 12 residues. V lost 3 bases, J lost 4 bases, and 5 bases lay in between. The CDR3 reads CASSSLNQPQHF. The CDR3 DNA is TGTGCCAGCAGCTCGCTAAATCAGCCCCAGCATTTT.

The gene calls are TRBV11-1 and TRBJ1-6; a possible D gene is TRBD1 (5 bases). Per the germline V gene, CDR1 is SGHAT and CDR2 is FQDESV (reference sequence). The CDR3 is 15 amino acids. V lost 4 bases, J lost 8 bases, and 15 bases lay in between. The CDR3 here is CASSSGGGTDSPLHF. CDR3 DNA sequence: TGTGCCAGCAGCTCTGGGGGGGGTACGGATTCACCCCTCCACTTT.

The chain recombines TRBV1 with TRBJ1-5. TRBV1 counts as a pseudogene. CDR3 length equals 16 residues. The CDR3 loop reads CTSSQERGSGNQPQHF. The CDR3 coding sequence is TGCACCAGCAGCCAAGAACGAGGCAGTGGGAATCAGCCCCAGCATTTT.

The table lists this clone with a count of one. The chain links TRBV7-2 to TRBJ2-3, with D possibly being TRBD2 (5 bases). Trimming cost V 5 bases and J 3 bases, with 12 bases left between them. Germline V CDR1 and CDR2: SGHTA, FQGNSA. This CDR3 region has 14 residues. The CDR3 sequence is CASSPGLQTDTQYF. CDR3 DNA sequence: TGTGCCAGCAGCCCAGGACTGCAGACAGATACGCAGTATTTT.

The chain is built from TRBV5-1 and TRBJ1-6, with 9 bases lining up with TRBD1. CDR1 and CDR2 (germline): SGHRS, YFSETQ. The length of the CDR3 is 15 residues. V lost 4 bases, J lost 7 bases, and 6 bases stayed unmatched. The CDR3 region has the DNA TGCGCCAGCAGCCCTGGGACAGGGACGAATTCACCCCTCCACTTT. Amino acids: CASSPGTGTNSPLHF.

V usage is TRBV7-2 and J usage is TRBJ2-2, with no clear D. Trimming took off 0 bases at V and 1 base at J, with 9 bases between the two ends. The germline gives CDR1 SGHTA, CDR2 FQGNSA. This CDR3 is 16 amino acids long. CDR3 DNA sequence: TGTGCCAGCAGCTTAGCGGCAGGTGGGAACACCGGGGAGCTGTTTTTT. The encoded protein is CASSLAAGGNTGELFF.

The chain carries TRBV6-5 and TRBJ2-7; no clear D. The V end was cut by 8 bases, the J end by 5 bases, with 10 bases between. Germline V lookup: CDR1 MNHEY, CDR2 SVGAGI. The CDR3 has 11 amino acids. CDR3 coding DNA: TGTGCCAGCGGGCAGGCCGACGAGCAGTACTTC. It specifies CASGQADEQYF.

The gene calls are TRBV7-3 and TRBJ2-1; 9 positions match TRBD1. This CDR3 is built from 15 residues. Germline-derived CDR1 and CDR2 are SGHTA and FQGTGA. The V and J ends lost 4 bases and 2 bases, in that order; junction bases with no gene match: 3. This CDR3 reads CASSSGQGAYNEQFF. Here the CDR3 DNA reads TGTGCCAGCAGCTCGGGACAGGGAGCCTACAATGAGCAGTTCTTC. The full variable domain, rest sourced from reference TRBV7-3 and TRBJ2-1, is GAGVSQTPSNKVTEKGKYVELRCDPISGHTALYWYRQSLGQGPEFLIYFQGTGAADDSGLPNDRFFAVRPEGSVSTLKIQRTERGDSAVYLCASSSGQGAYNEQFFGPGTRLTVL.